The sequence of this T cell receptor (beta chain) was determined in a study of shared T cell receptors in the human thymus. The CDR3 is made up of 15 amino acids. V lost 1 base, J lost 0 bases, and 7 bases lay in between. Germline V gene sequence: CDR1 SEHNR, CDR2 FQNEAQ (reference sequence). Assay used: immunoSEQ multiplex PCR; TCRdb lists only in-frame clones, some missing. The top ten hold 0.009% to 0.0095% of the sample, which has 630,000 or so clones, more than 70% seen once. The data were also submitted as part of a second study, on human thymus T cells. That source reports: Across thymic and blood repertoires, the usage of V and J genes appeared to be biased. As related research reported, thymic repertoires overlapped highly among unrelated individuals.

This clonotype originated in a boy under three years old with a congenital heart defect. The V and J genes are TRBV7-9 and TRBJ1-3; D unresolved. The sequenced sample was thymocytes. CDR3 DNA sequence: TGTGCCAGCAGCTTAGACAGAAACTCTGGAAACACCATATATTTT. It codes for CASSLDRNSGNTIYF.